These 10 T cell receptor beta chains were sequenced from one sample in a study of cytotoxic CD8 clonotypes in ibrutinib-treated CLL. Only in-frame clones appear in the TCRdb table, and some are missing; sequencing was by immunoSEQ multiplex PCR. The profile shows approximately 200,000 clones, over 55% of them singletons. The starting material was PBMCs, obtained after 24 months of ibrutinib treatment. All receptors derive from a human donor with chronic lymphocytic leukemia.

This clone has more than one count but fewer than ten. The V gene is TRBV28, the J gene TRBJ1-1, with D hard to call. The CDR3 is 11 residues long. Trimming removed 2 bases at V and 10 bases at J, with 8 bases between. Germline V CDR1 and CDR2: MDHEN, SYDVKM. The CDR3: CASSLTTLAFF. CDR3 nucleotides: TGTGCCAGCAGTTTAACAACATTAGCTTTCTTT. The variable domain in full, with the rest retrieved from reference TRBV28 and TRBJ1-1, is DVKVTQSSRYLVKRTGEKVFLECVQDMDHENMFWYRQDPGLGLRLIYFSYDVKMKEKGDIPEGYSVSREKKERFSLILESASTNQTSMYLCASSLTTLAFFGQGTRLTVV.

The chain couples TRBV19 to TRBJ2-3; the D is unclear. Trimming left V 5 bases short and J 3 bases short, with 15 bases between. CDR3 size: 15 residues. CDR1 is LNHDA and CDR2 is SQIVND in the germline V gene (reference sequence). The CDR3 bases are TGTGCCAGTAGTGGCTACTTGGCCATAACAGATACGCAGTATTTT. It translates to CASSGYLAITDTQYF. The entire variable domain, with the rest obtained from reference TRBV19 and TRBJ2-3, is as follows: DGGITQSPKYLFRKEGQNVTLSCEQNLNHDAMYWYRQDPGQGLRLIYYSQIVNDFQKGDIAEGYSVSREKKESFPLTVTSAQKNPTAFYLCASSGYLAITDTQYFGPGTRLTVL.

CDR3 in DNA: TGCGCCAGCAGCTTGGCCGGATTTGTAGGGGCGAGGGAGACCCAGTACTTC. Its protein is CASSLAGFVGARETQYF. The gene calls are TRBV5-1 and TRBJ2-5; TRBD1 might be the D (5 bases). The CDR3 runs to 17 residues. V dropped 0 bases and J dropped 5 bases, with 20 bases sitting between them. The germline CDR1 and CDR2 sequences are SGHRS and YFSETQ.

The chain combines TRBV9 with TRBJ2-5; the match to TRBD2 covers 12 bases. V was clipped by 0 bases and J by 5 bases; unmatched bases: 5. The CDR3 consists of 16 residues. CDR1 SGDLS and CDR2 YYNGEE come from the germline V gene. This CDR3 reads CASSVGLAGDGETQYF. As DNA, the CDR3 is TGTGCCAGCAGCGTAGGACTAGCGGGAGATGGGGAGACCCAGTACTTC.

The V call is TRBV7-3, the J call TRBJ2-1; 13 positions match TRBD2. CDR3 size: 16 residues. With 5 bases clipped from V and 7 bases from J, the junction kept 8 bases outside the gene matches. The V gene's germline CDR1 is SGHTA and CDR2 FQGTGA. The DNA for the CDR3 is TGTGCCAGCAGCCCCGGACTAGCGGGAGAGAGGAATGAGCAGTTCTTC. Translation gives CASSPGLAGERNEQFF.

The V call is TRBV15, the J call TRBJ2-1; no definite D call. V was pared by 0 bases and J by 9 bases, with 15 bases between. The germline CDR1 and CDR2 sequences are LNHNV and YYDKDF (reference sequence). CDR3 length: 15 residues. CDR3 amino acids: CATSRDPVGLVEQFF. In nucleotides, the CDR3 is TGTGCCACCAGCAGAGATCCTGTAGGCTTGGTTGAGCAGTTCTTC.

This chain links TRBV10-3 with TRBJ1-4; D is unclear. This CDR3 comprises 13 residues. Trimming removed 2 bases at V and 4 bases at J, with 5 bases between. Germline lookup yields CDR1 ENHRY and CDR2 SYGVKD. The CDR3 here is CAISETVNEKLFF. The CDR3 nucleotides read TGTGCCATCAGTGAGACAGTTAATGAAAAACTGTTTTTT.

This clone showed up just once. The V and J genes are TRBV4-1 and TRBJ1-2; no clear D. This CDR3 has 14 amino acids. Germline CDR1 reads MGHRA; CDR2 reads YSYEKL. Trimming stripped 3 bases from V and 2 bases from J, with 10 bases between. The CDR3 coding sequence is TGCGCCAGCAGCCATCCGCGGGGAAACTATGGCTACACCTTC. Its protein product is CASSHPRGNYGYTF.

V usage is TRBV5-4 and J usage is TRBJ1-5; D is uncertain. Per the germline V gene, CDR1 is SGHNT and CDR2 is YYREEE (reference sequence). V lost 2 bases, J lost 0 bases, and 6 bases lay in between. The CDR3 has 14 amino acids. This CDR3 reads CASSFGISNQPQHF. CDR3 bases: TGTGCCAGCAGCTTTGGGATTAGCAATCAGCCCCAGCATTTT. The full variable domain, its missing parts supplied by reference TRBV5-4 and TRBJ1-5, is ETGVTQSPTHLIKTRGQQVTLRCSSQSGHNTVSWYQQALGQGPQFIFQYYREEENGRGNFPPRFSGLQFPNYSSELNVNALELDDSALYLCASSFGISNQPQHFGDGTRLSIL.

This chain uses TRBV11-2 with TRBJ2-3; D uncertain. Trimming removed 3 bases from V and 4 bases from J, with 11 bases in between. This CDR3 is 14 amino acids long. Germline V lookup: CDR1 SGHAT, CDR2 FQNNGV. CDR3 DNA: TGTGCCAGCAGCTTGACCCTAGAAGCAGATACGCAGTATTTT. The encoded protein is CASSLTLEADTQYF.